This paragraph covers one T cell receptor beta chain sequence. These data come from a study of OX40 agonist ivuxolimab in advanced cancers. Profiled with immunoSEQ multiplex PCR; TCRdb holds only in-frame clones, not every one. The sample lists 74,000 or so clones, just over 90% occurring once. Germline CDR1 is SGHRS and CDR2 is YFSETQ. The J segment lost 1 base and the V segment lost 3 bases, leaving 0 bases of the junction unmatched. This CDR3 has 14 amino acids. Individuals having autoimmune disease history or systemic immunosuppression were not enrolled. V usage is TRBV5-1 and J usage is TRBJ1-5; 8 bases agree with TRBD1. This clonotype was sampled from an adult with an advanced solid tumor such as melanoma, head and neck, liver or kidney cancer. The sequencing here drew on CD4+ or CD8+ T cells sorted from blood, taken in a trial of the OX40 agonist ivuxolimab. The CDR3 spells CASSWTGSNQPQHF. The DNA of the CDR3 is TGCGCCAGCAGCTGGACAGGGAGCAATCAGCCCCAGCATTTT.